A single sample is the source of the 5 T cell receptor beta chains below, sequenced in a study of blood T cells in healthy people across ages. Through a sample-barcoded 5' primer and a J-beta primer mix, a second PCR was run for about 7 to 12 cycles. Using its own MiXCR run on the 5' RACE reads, TCRdb lists one record per CDR3 protein. The table includes 550,000 to 600,000 distinct CDR3 sequences, 27% detected once. The sequencing sample was made of blood. The receptor set was obtained from a woman in her seventies in good health.

V and J are TRBV5-1 and TRBJ2-5, with a tentative D call TRBD1 (5 bases). Per germline, CDR1 SGHRS and CDR2 YFSETQ. The CDR3 spans 14 residues. V was trimmed by 4 bases and J by 1 base, leaving 11 bases between them. The CDR3 region has the DNA TGCGCCAGCAGCCCATCACAGGTCCAAGAGACCCAGTACTTC. It specifies CASSPSQVQETQYF.

The chain couples TRBV29-1 to TRBJ1-4, with 7 nucleotides matching TRBD1. The germline V gene has CDR1 SQVTM and CDR2 ANQGSEA. The CDR3 is made up of 12 amino acids. Trimming at V came to 6 bases and at J to 7 bases, leaving 5 bases not matched to a gene. The DNA of the CDR3 is TGCAGCGTCGGCAGGGGGAGTGAAAAACTGTTTTTT. It translates to CSVGRGSEKLFF.

The J gene is TRBJ2-7, the V gene TRBV27, with no clear D. This CDR3 has 15 amino acids. Trimming shortened V by 0 bases and J by 2 bases, and 11 bases separated the two germline ends. Germline assignment: CDR1 MNHEY and CDR2 SMNVEV (reference sequence). CDR3 sequence (DNA): TGTGCCAGCAGTTTATCAGGAAGGCCTACCTACGAGCAGTACTTC. Translating it yields CASSLSGRPTYEQYF.

V and J are TRBV20-1 and TRBJ1-2; possibly TRBD1 for D (6 bases). The germline V gene encodes CDR1 DFQATT and CDR2 SNEGSKA (reference sequence). V dropped 0 bases and J dropped 4 bases, with 15 bases sitting between them. This CDR3 is 15 amino acids long. The CDR3 loop is CSARDLTGNLYGYTF. In nucleotides, the CDR3 is TGCAGTGCTAGAGATCTTACAGGGAACCTCTATGGCTACACCTTC.

This clonotype was counted only a few times. This rearrangement joins TRBV6-6 to TRBJ2-5; D remains ambiguous. Between the trimmed V and J ends, which lost 5 bases and 11 bases, there was a span of 12 bases. The CDR3 consists of 11 residues. Germline lookup yields CDR1 MNHNY and CDR2 SVGAGI (reference sequence). The CDR3 spells CASSSSREQYF. Here the CDR3 DNA reads TGTGCCAGCAGTAGCTCCCGAGAGCAGTACTTC.